The clone carrying this T cell receptor (beta chain) was recorded a few times. Its target is not known. This sample was taken from a study of beta chain features in type 1 diabetes. The ends lost 0 bases at V and 9 bases at J; junction bases unmatched: 3. Germline CDR1 and CDR2: KGHSH and LQKENI. This CDR3 contains 14 residues. Staining for CD45RO/CCR7/CD25/CD127/CD95/CD27 allowed sorting of CD4+ naive, central memory, regulatory and stem cell-like memory cells. Findings and limits, study-wide: For Type 1 diabetes patients, all four CD4+ subsets carried TCRB CDR3s that were moderately but significantly shorter.

Of the isolated RNA, all was reverse transcribed, and so the sequenced material was expressed TCRB transcripts. Profiling relied on immunoSEQ multiplex PCR, and the TCRdb table lists in-frame clones only, not all of them. In the table there are a few hundred thousand clones, 9.5% to 11% of which are singletons. Specimen: naive CD4+ T cells from blood. This clonotype was sampled from a woman in her 30s in good health. The gene calls are TRBV18 and TRBJ2-7; TRBD2 agrees at 12 bases. In DNA, the CDR3 is TGTGCCAGCTCACCACCGGAACTAGCGGGAGGGCAGTACTTC. Its protein is CASSPPELAGGQYF.